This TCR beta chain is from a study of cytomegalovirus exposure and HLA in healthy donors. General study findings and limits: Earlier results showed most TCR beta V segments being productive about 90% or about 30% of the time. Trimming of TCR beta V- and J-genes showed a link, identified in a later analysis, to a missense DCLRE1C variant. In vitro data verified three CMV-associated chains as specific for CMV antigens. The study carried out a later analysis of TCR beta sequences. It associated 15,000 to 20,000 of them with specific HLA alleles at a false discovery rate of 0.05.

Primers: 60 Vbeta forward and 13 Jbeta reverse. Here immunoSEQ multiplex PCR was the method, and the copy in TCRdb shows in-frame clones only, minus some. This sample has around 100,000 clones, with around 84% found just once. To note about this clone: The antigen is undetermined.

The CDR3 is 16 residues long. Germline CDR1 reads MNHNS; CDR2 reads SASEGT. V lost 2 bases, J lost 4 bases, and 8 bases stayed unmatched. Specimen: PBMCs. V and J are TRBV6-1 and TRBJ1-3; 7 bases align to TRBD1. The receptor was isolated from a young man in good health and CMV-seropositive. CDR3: CASSELVGTAGNTIYF. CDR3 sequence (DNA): TGTGCCAGCAGTGAATTAGTAGGGACAGCGGGAAACACCATATATTTT.